These 17 T cell receptor beta chains were all obtained from the same sample, sequenced in a study of cytomegalovirus exposure and HLA in healthy donors. PCR amplification relied on 60 Vbeta primers (plus 13 Jbeta primers). Libraries were prepared by immunoSEQ multiplex PCR; TCRdb keeps only in-frame clonotypes and omits some of them. This sample has tens of thousands of clones, with roughly 67% found just once. Sample: PBMCs. The source of these receptors is a woman in her forties or fifties in good health and CMV-seropositive.

This chain connects TRBV7-9 to TRBJ2-7; D perhaps matches TRBD2 (6 bases). Germline loops: CDR1 SEHNR, CDR2 FQNEAQ (reference sequence). Trimming shortened V by 5 bases and J by 5 bases, and 16 bases separated the two germline ends. CDR3 length equals 14 residues. The CDR3, as DNA: TGTGCCAGCAGCACCCCAGCGGGTAACCACGAGCAGTACTTC. It encodes CASSTPAGNHEQYF. The full variable domain, completed using reference TRBV7-9 and TRBJ2-7, is DTGVSQNPRHKITKRGQNVTFRCDPISEHNRLYWYRQTLGQGPEFLTYFQNEAQLEKSRLLSDRFSAERPKGSFSTLEIQRTEQGDSAMYLCASSTPAGNHEQYFGPGTRLTVT.

The chain combines TRBV19 with TRBJ1-6, with D tentatively TRBD1 (6 bases). Trimming took off 6 bases at V and 10 bases at J, with 19 bases between the two ends. The germline CDR1 and CDR2 sequences are LNHDA and SQIVND (reference sequence). The CDR3 sequence is 15 residues long. In nucleotides, the CDR3 is TGTGCCAGTAGCACAGGACAGTCGAATGCATCACCCCTCCACTTT. Translated: CASSTGQSNASPLHF.

This chain links TRBV27 with TRBJ2-1; the match to TRBD1 covers 8 bases. This CDR3 contains 15 residues. The germline V gene has CDR1 MNHEY and CDR2 SMNVEV (reference sequence). V was clipped by 2 bases and J by 0 bases; unmatched bases: 0. As DNA, the CDR3 is TGTGCCAGCAGTTTAGACAGGGGCTCCTACAATGAGCAGTTCTTC. Residues: CASSLDRGSYNEQFF.

In this sample, this clone is medium-sized. The V and J genes are TRBV6-6 and TRBJ2-7; no reliable D call. CDR3 size: 15 residues. V lost 0 bases and J lost 0, with 9 bases in between. Germline V gene sequence: CDR1 MNHNY, CDR2 SVGAGI (reference sequence). As DNA, the CDR3 is TGTGCCAGCAGTTACTCAGTTGATAGCTCCTACGAGCAGTACTTC. Translated, it gives CASSYSVDSSYEQYF.

J is TRBJ2-1 and V is TRBV14; D unclear. Trimming removed 4 bases at V and 5 bases at J, with 9 bases between. The CDR3 extends over 13 amino acids. Germline V gene lookup returns CDR1 SGHDN and CDR2 FVKESK. As DNA, the CDR3 is TGTGCCAGCAGCCCCCCCCGGGACAATGAGCAGTTCTTC. It translates to CASSPPRDNEQFF.

The chain recombines TRBV15 with TRBJ1-2; 7 nucleotides match TRBD1. After removal of 4 bases from V and 4 bases from J, the junction contained 15 bases not matched to a gene. The germline gives CDR1 LNHNV, CDR2 YYDKDF (reference sequence). The CDR3 sequence is 17 residues long. CDR3 loop: CATSTQTDRDRIYGYTF. The CDR3 region has the DNA TGTGCCACCAGCACACAGACTGACAGGGACAGAATCTATGGCTACACCTTC.

This clone was found once. Within the sample, other DNA sequences also encode this same CDR3. The gene calls are TRBV23-1 and TRBJ2-2, with 12 bases identical to TRBD2. TRBV23-1 is given ORF status, its function remaining uncertain. CDR3 length: 19 residues. V shed 5 bases and J 3 bases; nucleotides not matched to a gene: 13. The CDR3 nucleotides are TGCGCCAGCAGTACCCCCCCGGGACTAGCGGGTCAACACACCGGGGAGCTGTTTTTT. Translated, it gives CASSTPPGLAGQHTGELFF.

As DNA, the CDR3 is TGTGCCAGCAGTTACTCGGGGCAGGGGGCAATCCACACCATATATTTT. Its translation: CASSYSGQGAIHTIYF. The chain employs TRBV6-5 and TRBJ1-3; 8 positions match TRBD1. The junction had 9 bases not matched to a gene; V was cut back by 0 bases and J by 8 bases. From germline, CDR1 is MNHEY and CDR2 SVGAGI. The CDR3 is 16 amino acids.

The chain carries TRBV11-2 and TRBJ2-1; 11 bases map to TRBD2. Germline CDR1 is SGHAT and CDR2 is FQNNGV. V was clipped by 5 bases and J by 3 bases; unmatched bases: 6. The CDR3 length is 16 residues. The CDR3 reads CASSLPSGGLYNEQFF. The CDR3 DNA follows: TGTGCCAGCAGCCTCCCTAGCGGGGGGCTCTACAATGAGCAGTTCTTC.

The chain couples TRBV30 to TRBJ1-2, with 12 bases that match TRBD1. Trimming at V came to 2 bases and at J to 4 bases, leaving 8 bases not matched to a gene. Germline V gene data show CDR1 as GTSNPN and CDR2 as SVGIG (reference sequence). CDR3 length: 16 residues. The CDR3 sequence: CAWSLTGTGGFYGYTF. CDR3 nucleotides: TGTGCCTGGAGTTTAACCGGGACAGGGGGCTTCTATGGCTACACCTTC.

This clone was counted at least ten times. The chain couples TRBV2 to TRBJ1-4; D might be TRBD1 (5 bases). The CDR3 has 13 residues. Germline V gene sequence: CDR1 SNHLY, CDR2 FYNNEI. Trimming cost V 7 bases and J 8 bases, with 14 bases left between them. CDR3 in amino acids: CASTGTQLEKLFF. In DNA form, the CDR3 reads TGTGCCAGCACTGGGACTCAGCTGGAAAAACTGTTTTTT.

The chain combines TRBV27 with TRBJ2-7; TRBD1 aligns across 7 bases. Trimming cost V 5 bases and J 6 bases; bases outside gene matches: 16. Per the germline V gene, CDR1 is MNHEY and CDR2 is SMNVEV (reference sequence). The CDR3 covers 16 residues. DNA for the CDR3: TGTGCCAGCAGTCCTATAGGGGGACAGTCCGCGGCCGAGCAGTACTTC. Translating gives CASSPIGGQSAAEQYF.

The V and J genes are TRBV5-1 and TRBJ2-7; 9 bases align to TRBD1. The V gene end was trimmed by 4 bases and the J gene end by 0 bases; junction bases not matched to a gene: 5. CDR3 length: 15 amino acids. CDR1 SGHRS and CDR2 YFSETQ come from the germline V gene. Here the CDR3 DNA reads TGCGCCAGCAGCCCGGGACAGGGTGGCTCCTACGAGCAGTACTTC. Translating gives CASSPGQGGSYEQYF. The complete variable domain, with remaining parts taken from reference TRBV5-1 and TRBJ2-7, reads KAGVTQTPRYLIKTRGQQVTLSCSPISGHRSVSWYQQTPGQGLQFLFEYFSETQRNKGNFPGRFSGRQFSNSRSEMNVSTLELGDSALYLCASSPGQGGSYEQYFGPGTRLTVT.

The V and J genes are TRBV11-1 and TRBJ2-2, with a possible D match to TRBD1 (6 bases). Germline lookup yields CDR1 SGHAT and CDR2 FQDESV (reference sequence). The V end was cut by 5 bases, the J end by 3 bases, with 13 bases between. The CDR3 is made up of 15 amino acids. The CDR3 sequence is CASSPRPGDTGELFF. CDR3 sequence (DNA): TGTGCCAGCAGCCCCCGGCCAGGGGACACCGGGGAGCTGTTTTTT.

In nucleotides, the CDR3 is TGTGCCAGCAGTGTTTGGACAGGGATGGCTGAAGCTTTCTTT. Encoded protein: CASSVWTGMAEAFF. The gene calls are TRBV6-1 and TRBJ1-1, with 8 bases that match TRBD1. V was pared by 4 bases and J by 6 bases, with 7 bases of the junction left unmatched. The CDR3 has 14 amino acids. Germline V lookup: CDR1 MNHNS, CDR2 SASEGT.

The chain employs TRBV6-6 and TRBJ1-2; D remains ambiguous. This CDR3 region has 16 residues. V was trimmed by 4 bases and J by 3 bases, leaving 18 bases between them. Germline V gene data show CDR1 as MNHNY and CDR2 as SVGAGI (reference sequence). The CDR3 here is CASSSSGITSDYGYTF. CDR3 DNA: TGTGCCAGCAGTTCATCCGGGATCACCTCGGACTATGGCTACACCTTC.

The CDR3 bases are TGTGCCAGCAGCCGAGCGGGGGATAGCACAGATACGCAGTATTTT. This sequence encodes CASSRAGDSTDTQYF. The chain recombines TRBV5-4 with TRBJ2-3; TRBD2 aligns across 8 bases. The CDR3 contains 15 residues. With 4 bases clipped from V and 0 bases from J, the junction kept 4 bases outside the gene matches. In germline, CDR1 is SGHNT, CDR2 YYREEE (reference sequence).